Listed below are T cell receptor beta chains from one sample, sequenced in a study of T cells in Graves' hyperthyroidism and ophthalmopathy. TCRdb reprocessed the multiplex PCR reads via MiXCR and lists one record per CDR3 protein. The sample gives about 420,000 distinct CDR3 sequences, 15% to 19% of which show up once; 13% to 15% is in the top ten. Sequenced sample: blood. The source is a woman aged 18-29 years with Graves' hyperthyroidism. Both conserved end residues are part of each CDR3. D genes are given only for firm matches. Expanded clones get a size class; other rows say once, few or many, or leave the size out.

D gene: -
V gene: TRBV29-1
clone size: -
J gene: TRBJ1-1
CDR3 protein: CSVGHTEAFF
CDR3 DNA: TGCAGCGTTGGACACACTGAAGCTTTCTTT

D gene: -
V gene: TRBV20-1
clone size: -
J gene: TRBJ1-1
CDR3 protein: CSGRAPLVDTEAFF
CDR3 DNA: TGCAGTGGGCGGGCGCCCCTGGTGGACACTGAAGCTTTCTTT

D gene: -
V gene: TRBV19
clone size: few
J gene: TRBJ2-7
CDR3 protein: CASSIRASSYEQYF
CDR3 DNA: TGTGCCAGTAGTATCCGGGCTTCTTCCTACGAGCAGTACTTC

D gene: TRBD2
V gene: TRBV5-1
clone size: many
J gene: TRBJ2-3
CDR3 protein: CASSLASGGPLGTDTQYF
CDR3 DNA: TGCGCCAGCAGCTTGGCCAGCGGGGGCCCCTTGGGCACAGATACGCAGTATTTT

D gene: -
V gene: TRBV3-1
clone size: many
J gene: TRBJ1-1
CDR3 protein: CASSQDPGRAFF
CDR3 DNA: TGTGCCAGCAGCCAAGATCCGGGGCGGGCTTTCTTT

D gene: TRBD2
V gene: TRBV3-1
clone size: -
J gene: TRBJ2-5
CDR3 protein: CASSQGLAKETQYF
CDR3 DNA: TGTGCCAGCAGCCAGGGACTAGCTAAAGAGACCCAGTACTTC

D gene: -
V gene: TRBV11-2
clone size: -
J gene: TRBJ1-4
CDR3 protein: CASSLGSNEKLFF
CDR3 DNA: TGTGCCAGCAGCTTAGGTTCAAATGAAAAACTGTTTTTT

D gene: TRBD1
V gene: TRBV11-1
clone size: many
J gene: TRBJ1-2
CDR3 protein: CASSSPGQGRDGYTF
CDR3 DNA: TGTGCCAGCAGCTCGCCCGGACAGGGTAGGGATGGCTACACCTTC

D gene: TRBD2
V gene: TRBV6-5
clone size: -
J gene: TRBJ2-3
CDR3 protein: CASSYSSGSLDTQYF
CDR3 DNA: TGTGCCAGCAGTTACAGTAGCGGGAGTTTGGATACGCAGTATTTT

D gene: TRBD1
V gene: TRBV29-1
clone size: -
J gene: TRBJ1-2
CDR3 protein: CSVVDREGGYTF
CDR3 DNA: TGCAGCGTTGTGGACAGGGAGGGTGGCTACACCTTC

D gene: -
V gene: TRBV4-1
clone size: -
J gene: TRBJ1-1
CDR3 protein: CASSQEDRNTEAFF
CDR3 DNA: TGCGCCAGCAGCCAAGAGGACAGAAACACTGAAGCTTTCTTT

D gene: -
V gene: TRBV19
clone size: few
J gene: TRBJ2-3
CDR3 protein: CASTDRPSSTDTQYF
CDR3 DNA: TGTGCCAGTACCGACAGGCCTTCTAGCACAGATACGCAGTATTTT

D gene: -
V gene: TRBV12-3/TRBV12-4
clone size: many
J gene: TRBJ2-7
CDR3 protein: CASSFGGYYEQYF
CDR3 DNA: TGTGCCAGCAGTTTTGGGGGATACTACGAGCAGTACTTC

D gene: TRBD1
V gene: TRBV2
clone size: many
J gene: TRBJ1-2
CDR3 protein: CASSPQGNLNYGYTF
CDR3 DNA: TGTGCCAGCAGTCCACAGGGGAACCTCAACTATGGCTACACCTTC

D gene: -
V gene: TRBV10-3
clone size: many
J gene: TRBJ1-1
CDR3 protein: CAISGQGLLHTEAFF
CDR3 DNA: TGTGCCATCAGTGGGCAGGGGTTGTTGCACACTGAAGCTTTCTTT

D gene: -
V gene: TRBV25-1
clone size: -
J gene: TRBJ1-5
CDR3 protein: CASLPTWTGNQPQHF
CDR3 DNA: TGTGCCAGTCTGCCGACGTGGACGGGAAATCAGCCCCAGCATTTT

D gene: -
V gene: TRBV28
clone size: many
J gene: TRBJ1-5
CDR3 protein: CASSSQEHSNQPQHF
CDR3 DNA: TGTGCCAGCAGTTCTCAGGAACATAGCAATCAGCCCCAGCATTTT

D gene: -
V gene: TRBV7-9
clone size: many
J gene: TRBJ2-5
CDR3 protein: CASSLIGTGSRETQYF
CDR3 DNA: TGTGCCAGCAGCTTAATTGGTACAGGGTCTCGGGAGACCCAGTACTTC

D gene: -
V gene: TRBV27
clone size: -
J gene: TRBJ2-7
CDR3 protein: CASSQLRATGEQYF
CDR3 DNA: TGTGCCAGCAGTCAACTAAGGGCCACGGGTGAGCAGTACTTC

D gene: TRBD1
V gene: TRBV7-2
clone size: -
J gene: TRBJ1-2
CDR3 protein: CASSLSPGQSHGYTF
CDR3 DNA: TGTGCCAGCAGCTTAAGCCCGGGACAGAGCCATGGCTACACCTTC

D gene: -
V gene: TRBV7-2
clone size: many
J gene: TRBJ1-1
CDR3 protein: CASSLGQLAPEAFF
CDR3 DNA: TGTGCCAGCAGCTTAGGACAGCTCGCCCCTGAAGCTTTCTTT

D gene: TRBD2
V gene: TRBV27
clone size: -
J gene: TRBJ2-7
CDR3 protein: CASSFAFRGAYEQYF
CDR3 DNA: TGTGCCAGCAGTTTTGCCTTCCGGGGGGCCTACGAGCAGTACTTC

D gene: -
V gene: TRBV6-5
clone size: many
J gene: TRBJ2-7
CDR3 protein: CASSYGARAYEQYF
CDR3 DNA: TGTGCCAGCAGTTACGGGGCCAGGGCCTACGAGCAGTACTTC

D gene: -
V gene: TRBV19
clone size: many
J gene: TRBJ1-6
CDR3 protein: CASSIIVDGRGSPLHF
CDR3 DNA: TGTGCCAGTAGTATAATCGTCGACGGGCGAGGATCACCCCTCCACTTT

D gene: TRBD2
V gene: TRBV20-1
clone size: many
J gene: TRBJ2-7
CDR3 protein: CSARTTGLAGGRGYEQYF
CDR3 DNA: TGCAGTGCTAGAACTACGGGACTAGCGGGAGGGAGGGGTTACGAGCAGTACTTC

D gene: TRBD1
V gene: TRBV20-1
clone size: few
J gene: TRBJ1-2
CDR3 protein: CSARDRGSDGYTF
CDR3 DNA: TGCAGTGCGAGAGACAGGGGTTCAGATGGCTACACCTTC

D gene: TRBD1
V gene: TRBV2
clone size: many
J gene: TRBJ2-5
CDR3 protein: CASRRTGALAETQYF
CDR3 DNA: TGTGCCAGCAGGAGGACAGGGGCACTGGCAGAGACCCAGTACTTC

D gene: -
V gene: TRBV18
clone size: -
J gene: TRBJ2-2
CDR3 protein: CASSPRITGELFF
CDR3 DNA: TGTGCCAGCTCACCAAGGATCACCGGGGAGCTGTTTTTT

D gene: -
V gene: TRBV19
clone size: -
J gene: TRBJ1-1
CDR3 protein: CASKKVTEAFF
CDR3 DNA: TGTGCCTCGAAAAAGGTCACTGAAGCTTTCTTT

D gene: TRBD2
V gene: TRBV3-1
clone size: few
J gene: TRBJ2-2
CDR3 protein: CASSQDRLAGGYGELFF
CDR3 DNA: TGTGCCAGCAGCCAAGATCGACTAGCGGGAGGGTACGGGGAGCTGTTTTTT

D gene: -
V gene: TRBV18
clone size: few
J gene: TRBJ2-7
CDR3 protein: CASSPQRARGYEQYF
CDR3 DNA: TGTGCCAGCTCACCACAGAGGGCGAGGGGATATGAGCAGTACTTC

D gene: -
V gene: TRBV20-1
clone size: few
J gene: TRBJ2-3
CDR3 protein: CSASANTDTQYF
CDR3 DNA: TGCAGTGCTAGCGCCAACACAGATACGCAGTATTTT

D gene: -
V gene: TRBV12-3/TRBV12-4
clone size: many
J gene: TRBJ1-6
CDR3 protein: CASTSLTVQGRTSPLHF
CDR3 DNA: TGTGCCAGCACCTCCCTCACGGTCCAGGGGCGGACTTCACCCCTCCACTTT

D gene: TRBD1
V gene: TRBV28
clone size: many
J gene: TRBJ2-7
CDR3 protein: CASSSSRDRGIDEQYF
CDR3 DNA: TGTGCCAGCAGTTCGAGCCGGGACAGGGGGATAGACGAGCAGTACTTC

D gene: TRBD2
V gene: TRBV7-6
clone size: many
J gene: TRBJ2-1
CDR3 protein: CASSLGGGATGEQFF
CDR3 DNA: TGTGCCAGCAGCTTAGGCGGGGGGGCGACGGGGGAGCAGTTCTTC

D gene: -
V gene: TRBV6-1
clone size: many
J gene: TRBJ1-6
CDR3 protein: CATNRVENSPLHF
CDR3 DNA: TGTGCCACTAATAGGGTGGAAAATTCACCCCTCCACTTT

D gene: -
V gene: TRBV6-5
clone size: few
J gene: TRBJ2-1
CDR3 protein: CASSYRGAGPNYNEQFF
CDR3 DNA: TGTGCCAGCAGTTATAGGGGGGCAGGCCCTAATTACAATGAGCAGTTCTTC

D gene: -
V gene: TRBV7-8
clone size: many
J gene: TRBJ2-5
CDR3 protein: CASSPAGTQYF
CDR3 DNA: TGTGCCAGCAGCCCAGCGGGCACCCAGTACTTC

D gene: -
V gene: TRBV6-2/TRBV6-3
clone size: -
J gene: TRBJ2-5
CDR3 protein: CASSYASANYQETQYF
CDR3 DNA: TGTGCCAGCAGTTACGCTAGCGCGAATTACCAAGAGACCCAGTACTTC

D gene: -
V gene: TRBV5-6
clone size: many
J gene: TRBJ2-7
CDR3 protein: CASSSRSSLNYEQYF
CDR3 DNA: TGTGCCAGCAGCTCACGATCTTCTCTTAACTACGAGCAGTACTTC

D gene: TRBD1
V gene: TRBV12-3/TRBV12-4
clone size: -
J gene: TRBJ1-4
CDR3 protein: CASSPGTGVGVNEKLFF
CDR3 DNA: TGTGCCAGCAGTCCCGGGACAGGGGTAGGGGTTAATGAAAAACTGTTTTTT

D gene: -
V gene: TRBV20-1
clone size: many
J gene: TRBJ1-5
CDR3 protein: CSARIPGTLNQPQHF
CDR3 DNA: TGCAGTGCTAGAATTCCAGGGACTCTGAATCAGCCCCAGCATTTT

D gene: -
V gene: TRBV20-1
clone size: -
J gene: TRBJ1-6
CDR3 protein: CSASGRADNSPLHF
CDR3 DNA: TGCAGTGCTAGTGGCAGGGCGGATAATTCACCCCTCCACTTT

D gene: -
V gene: TRBV2
clone size: many
J gene: TRBJ1-5
CDR3 protein: CASSGPLPHQPQHF
CDR3 DNA: TGTGCCAGCAGTGGGCCTTTACCCCATCAGCCCCAGCATTTT

D gene: TRBD1
V gene: TRBV14
clone size: few
J gene: TRBJ1-1
CDR3 protein: CASSQEGQTGKAFF
CDR3 DNA: TGTGCCAGCAGCCAAGAGGGTCAGACAGGGAAAGCTTTCTTT

D gene: -
V gene: TRBV28
clone size: many
J gene: TRBJ2-1
CDR3 protein: CASSFLGQGSDNEQFF
CDR3 DNA: TGTGCCAGCAGTTTTCTCGGGCAGGGTAGCGACAATGAGCAGTTCTTC